The clone carrying this T cell receptor (beta chain) was found once. Its antigen is undetermined. The data were obtained in a study of T cell responses to AZD1222 COVID-19 vaccine. Study in general: Pooled samples include second doses given at about 4 or 12 weeks. Overall study findings and caveats: Reportedly, nearly half of unique spike TCRs recognized epitopes outside B.1.351/B.1.1.7 mutations.

TCRdb's table, derived via immunoSEQ multiplex PCR, lists solely in-frame clones and lacks some. Of some 97,000 clones listed, about nine tenths are singletons. Sequencing used peripheral blood, obtained on day 0 of AZD1222 vaccination. The source of this sequence is an adult in good health.

The CDR3 reads CASSFRGTGRTEAFF. The CDR3, as DNA: TGTGCCAGCAGTTTCAGGGGGACAGGACGAACTGAAGCTTTCTTT. V is TRBV28 and J is TRBJ1-1; the match to TRBD1 covers 8 bases. This CDR3 has 15 amino acids. Germline loops: CDR1 MDHEN, CDR2 SYDVKM. After removal of 3 bases from V and 5 bases from J, the junction contained 8 bases not matched to a gene.